The present entry profiles one TCR beta chain with its context. The antigen is not known. From germline, CDR1 is MNHEY and CDR2 SMNVEV (reference sequence). This CDR3 spans 15 amino acids. Deletions cut 0 bases from V and 1 base from J, with 9 bases between. This sample is part of a study of cytomegalovirus exposure and HLA in healthy donors. Overall study context: Around 180 million T cells yielded roughly 100 million unique TCR beta sequences, as an earlier analysis found.

In the PCR, 60 Vbeta and 13 Jbeta primers were used. Only in-frame clones appear in the TCRdb table, and some are missing; sequencing was by immunoSEQ multiplex PCR. In the table there are around 97,000 clones, over 8% of which are singletons. General observations from the study: Researchers counted roughly 150 TCR beta chains as cytomegalovirus-associated. HLA alleles showed associations with about 17,000 TCR beta sequences in a later analysis, at a 0.05 false discovery rate.

What was sequenced was PBMCs. The rearrangement joins TRBV27 to TRBJ1-2; possibly TRBD1 for D (6 bases). This TCR came from a man in his fifties or sixties in good health and CMV-seropositive. DNA of the CDR3: TGTGCCAGCAGTTTATCACAGGGCTATAACTATGGCTACACCTTC. It is translated as CASSLSQGYNYGYTF.